Listed here are 21 T cell receptor beta chains from one sample, sequenced in a study of shared clonotypes between healthy human individuals. TCRdb keeps only in-frame clones here, not all; method: immunoSEQ multiplex PCR. The sample has a few million clones; approximately 94% are singletons. The specimen sequenced was naive CD4+ T cells sorted from blood. Specified subset: CD45RA+ positively selected. These TCRs come from a man between 18 and 29 years old in good health.

The V gene is TRBV20-1, the J gene TRBJ2-1; no clear D gene. V lost 4 bases and J lost 9, with 10 bases in between. This CDR3 contains 11 residues. CDR1 and CDR2 from the germline V gene are DFQATT and SNEGSKA (reference sequence). In DNA form, the CDR3 reads TGCAGTGCTACACCATTAAGTGAGCAGTTCTTC. This codes for CSATPLSEQFF.

The chain has TRBV6-5 and TRBJ1-1, with a weak D call TRBD1 (5 bases). V gave up 5 bases and J gave up 1 base, with 11 bases separating them. CDR3 length: 14 residues. CDR1 is MNHEY and CDR2 is SVGAGI in the germline V gene. For the CDR3, the DNA is TGTGCCAGCAGTCGAACGGGGCCGAACACTGAAGCTTTCTTT. Protein product: CASSRTGPNTEAFF.

In this sample, this clone turned up once. This chain uses TRBV6-1 with TRBJ1-5, with D possibly TRBD1 on 6 matching bases. The V gene lost 7 bases and the J gene lost 4 bases, with 8 bases spanning the gap. Germline V CDR1 and CDR2: MNHNS, SASEGT. The CDR3 length is 12 residues. CDR3 DNA: TGTGCCAGCAACAGGGCGAATCAGCCCCAGCATTTT. Amino acids: CASNRANQPQHF.

The chain joins TRBV30 to TRBJ2-2; D gene unclear. Germline CDR1 reads GTSNPN; CDR2 reads SVGIG (reference sequence). The V end lost 0 bases, the J end lost 6 bases, and 11 bases lay between the germline ends. The CDR3 runs to 14 residues. The CDR3 loop reads CAWSVKAGAGELFF. In DNA form, the CDR3 reads TGTGCCTGGAGTGTAAAGGCTGGGGCCGGGGAGCTGTTTTTT.

As concerns this clone: The identical CDR3 is also encoded by other nucleotide sequences in the sample. The DNA of the CDR3 is TGTGCCAGCAGTACAGGGACCGGGGCCAACGTCCTGACTTTC. Encoded protein: CASSTGTGANVLTF. The chain uses TRBV6-5 and TRBJ2-6; TRBD1 is a possible D gene (6 bases). CDR1 MNHEY and CDR2 SVGAGI come from the germline V gene. The CDR3 extends over 14 amino acids. Trimming took 5 bases from V and 4 from J, leaving 9 bases between them.

On this clone: The germline gene is not matched at one end of the junction; a read error may be the cause. The V call is TRBV29-1, the J call TRBJ2-5, with 9 bases aligning to TRBD2. CDR1 is SQVTM, CDR2 ANQGSEA, per germline. This CDR3 comprises 18 residues. The CDR3 DNA sequence: TGCAGCGTCGAAGGGGCGGTAGCGGGGGCCTATGACGGAGAGACCCAGTACTTC. Its translation: CSVEGAVAGAYDGETQYF.

The genes are TRBV7-2 and TRBJ2-3, with 16 nucleotides matching TRBD2. The CDR3 sequence is 17 residues long. In germline, CDR1 is SGHTA, CDR2 FQGNSA. The trim removed 5 bases at V and 5 bases at J, leaving 7 bases unmatched. The CDR3 reads CASSVGLAGGQGDTQYF. The CDR3 DNA follows: TGTGCCAGCAGCGTGGGACTAGCGGGAGGGCAGGGAGATACGCAGTATTTT.

The chain combines TRBV5-6 with TRBJ1-6; D remains unclear. Trimming left V 4 bases short and J 14 bases short, with 10 bases between. The CDR3 runs to 11 residues. From germline, CDR1 is SGHDT and CDR2 YYEEEE. CDR3 region: CASSGPGALHF. The CDR3 DNA follows: TGTGCCAGCAGCGGCCCCGGGGCCCTCCACTTT.

This clone appeared a single time. The gene calls are TRBV28 and TRBJ1-2, with TRBD1 identical over 9 bases. Germline V CDR1 and CDR2: MDHEN, SYDVKM. The CDR3 contains 13 residues. Trimming at V came to 5 bases and at J to 8 bases, leaving 6 bases not matched to a gene. The CDR3 nucleotides are TGTGCCAGCAGTGACAGTACAGGGGGCGGCTACACCTTC. Its translation: CASSDSTGGGYTF.

The CDR3 region is CASRAADTQYF. The CDR3 bases are TGTGCCAGCAGGGCGGCAGATACGCAGTATTTT. V is TRBV2 and J is TRBJ2-3; D remains unclear. Looked up from germline, CDR1 is SNHLY and CDR2 is FYNNEI. The CDR3 loop spans 11 amino acids. Trimming took off 6 bases at V and 4 bases at J, with 5 bases between the two ends.

This clone was detected a few times. This chain joins TRBV14 and TRBJ2-7, with D maybe TRBD1 (5 bases). The CDR3 covers 14 residues. CDR1 is SGHDN and CDR2 is FVKESK in the germline V gene. Trimming removed 2 bases from V and 2 bases from J, with 10 bases in between. The CDR3 reads CASSQQGLPYEQYF. The DNA of the CDR3 is TGTGCCAGCAGCCAACAGGGTTTGCCCTACGAGCAGTACTTC.

The rearrangement uses TRBV30 and TRBJ1-1, with D possibly TRBD1 on 6 matching bases. The V and J ends lost 5 bases and 5 bases respectively, with 12 bases between them. CDR3 size: 12 residues. Germline-derived CDR1 and CDR2 are GTSNPN and SVGIG (reference sequence). The CDR3: CAWGTGRTEAFF. CDR3 in DNA: TGTGCCTGGGGCACAGGGCGGACTGAAGCTTTCTTT.

The V call is TRBV4-3, the J call TRBJ2-7; TRBD2 is a possible D gene (6 bases). Germline V CDR1 and CDR2: LGHNA, YSLEER. CDR3 length: 13 amino acids. V lost 1 base, J lost 6 bases, and 10 bases lay in between. This CDR3 is CASSQGSGLEQYF. CDR3 bases: TGCGCCAGCAGCCAAGGGAGCGGGCTCGAGCAGTACTTC.

This chain's CDR3 is CSVVAPGNTIYF. CDR3 nucleotides: TGCAGCGTTGTCGCTCCTGGAAACACCATATATTTT. V is TRBV29-1 and J is TRBJ1-3; D is uncertain. The V and J ends lost 4 bases and 2 bases respectively, with 6 bases between them. Germline CDR1 SQVTM, CDR2 ANQGSEA. The CDR3 is made up of 12 amino acids.

The gene calls are TRBV27 and TRBJ1-5, with D tentatively TRBD1 (6 bases). V gave up 2 bases and J gave up 4 bases, with 9 bases separating them. This CDR3 has 14 residues. Germline-derived CDR1 and CDR2 are MNHEY and SMNVEV (reference sequence). CDR3 bases: TGTGCCAGCAGTTTAGACGGGACAAATCAGCCCCAGCATTTT. Translating gives CASSLDGTNQPQHF.

This clone has just one count. J is TRBJ2-1 and V is TRBV5-1; 8 nucleotides line up with TRBD1. The CDR3 has 16 residues. Losses at the gene ends were 3 bases for V and 6 bases for J; bases not matched to a gene: 11. Germline V lookup: CDR1 SGHRS, CDR2 YFSETQ. The CDR3 reads CASSSGAGQGTNEQFF. CDR3 nucleotide sequence: TGCGCCAGCAGCTCGGGGGCCGGACAGGGAACCAATGAGCAGTTCTTC.

V gene TRBV6-5 combines with J gene TRBJ1-5; 7 nucleotides match TRBD1. This CDR3 has 15 residues. CDR1 and CDR2 from the germline V gene are MNHEY and SVGAGI. Trimming at V came to 2 bases and at J to 6 bases, leaving 7 bases not matched to a gene. The CDR3 nucleotides are TGTGCCAGCAGTTACGACAGGGCTGCAGGTCAGCCCCAGCATTTT. Encoded protein: CASSYDRAAGQPQHF.

This chain's CDR3 is CAWSDLRTTYNEQFF. The CDR3 nucleotides read TGTGCCTGGAGTGACCTTAGGACAACCTACAATGAGCAGTTCTTC. This chain uses TRBV30 with TRBJ2-1, with a possible D match to TRBD1 (5 bases). From germline, CDR1 is GTSNPN and CDR2 SVGIG (reference sequence). The CDR3 consists of 15 residues. Trimming left V 1 base short and J 2 bases short, with 12 bases between. Looking up the rest from reference TRBV30 and TRBJ2-1 gives the full variable domain: SQTIHQWPATLVQPVGSPLSLECTVEGTSNPNLYWYRQAAGRGLQLLFYSVGIGQISSEVPQNLSASRPQDRQFILSSKKLLLSDSGFYLCAWSDLRTTYNEQFFGPGTRLTVL.

The CDR3 DNA sequence: TGCGCCAGCAGCTTGTTGGGACAGGGGACGAACACTGAAGCTTTCTTT. Protein sequence: CASSLLGQGTNTEAFF. The chain joins TRBV5-1 to TRBJ1-1; 10 bases match TRBD1. The CDR3 sequence is 16 residues long. J gave up 1 base and V 1 base, and 4 bases lay outside the gene matches. Germline V lookup: CDR1 SGHRS, CDR2 YFSETQ.

The chain links TRBV10-1 to TRBJ2-7, with 10 positions matching TRBD1. With V trimmed by 2 bases and J by 3 bases, 4 bases remained unmatched. Germline-derived CDR1 and CDR2 are WNHNN and SYGVQD (reference sequence). This CDR3 has 15 amino acids. The CDR3 nucleotides read TGCGCCAGCAGTGAGCCGGGACAGGGGCGCTACGAGCAGTACTTC. Its protein is CASSEPGQGRYEQYF.

Concerning this clone: The same CDR3 arises from other DNA sequences in this sample as well. The rearrangement links TRBV7-8 to TRBJ2-5; no definite D call. V was trimmed by 1 base and J by 2 bases, leaving 8 bases between them. Germline V lookup: CDR1 SGHVS, CDR2 FQNEAQ. This CDR3 contains 14 residues. In DNA form, the CDR3 reads TGTGCCAGCAGCTTAGGGGGAAAACAAGAGACCCAGTACTTC. Translated, it gives CASSLGGKQETQYF.